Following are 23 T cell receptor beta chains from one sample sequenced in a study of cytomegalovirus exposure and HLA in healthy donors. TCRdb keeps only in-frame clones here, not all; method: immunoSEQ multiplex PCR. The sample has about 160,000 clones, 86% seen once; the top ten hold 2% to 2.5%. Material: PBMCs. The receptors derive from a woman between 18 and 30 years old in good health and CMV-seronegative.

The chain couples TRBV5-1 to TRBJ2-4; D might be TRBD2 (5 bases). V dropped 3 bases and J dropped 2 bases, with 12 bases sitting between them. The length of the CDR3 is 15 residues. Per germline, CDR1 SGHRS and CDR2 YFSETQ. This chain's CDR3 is CASSSGSPSKNIQYF. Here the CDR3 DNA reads TGCGCCAGCAGCTCGGGGAGTCCGTCCAAAAACATTCAGTACTTC. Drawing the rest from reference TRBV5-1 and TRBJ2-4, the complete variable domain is KAGVTQTPRYLIKTRGQQVTLSCSPISGHRSVSWYQQTPGQGLQFLFEYFSETQRNKGNFPGRFSGRQFSNSRSEMNVSTLELGDSALYLCASSSGSPSKNIQYFGAGTRLSVL.

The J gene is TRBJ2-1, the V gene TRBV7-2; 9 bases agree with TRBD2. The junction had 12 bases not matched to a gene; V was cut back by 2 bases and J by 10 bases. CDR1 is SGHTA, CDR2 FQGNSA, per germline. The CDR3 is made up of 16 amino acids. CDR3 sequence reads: CASSLSLAGRRREQFF. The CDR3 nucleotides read TGTGCCAGCAGCTTATCCCTAGCGGGGAGGCGGAGAGAGCAGTTCTTC.

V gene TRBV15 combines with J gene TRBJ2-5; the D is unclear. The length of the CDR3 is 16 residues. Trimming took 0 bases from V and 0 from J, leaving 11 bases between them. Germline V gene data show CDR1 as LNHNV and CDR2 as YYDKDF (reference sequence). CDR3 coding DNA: TGTGCCACCAGCAGAGATCTTTACAGCTACCAAGAGACCCAGTACTTC. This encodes CATSRDLYSYQETQYF.

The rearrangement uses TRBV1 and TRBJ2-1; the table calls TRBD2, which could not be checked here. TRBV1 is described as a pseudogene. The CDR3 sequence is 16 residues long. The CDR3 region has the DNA TGCACCAGCAGCCCTAGAGCAGCGGGAGGAATCAATGAGCAGTTCTTC. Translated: CTSSPRAAGGINEQFF.

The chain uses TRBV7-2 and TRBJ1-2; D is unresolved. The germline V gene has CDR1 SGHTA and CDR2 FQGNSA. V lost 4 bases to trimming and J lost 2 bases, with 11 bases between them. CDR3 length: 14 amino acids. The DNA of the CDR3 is TGTGCCAGCAGCTCAATTTGGCTGAACTATGGCTACACCTTC. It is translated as CASSSIWLNYGYTF.

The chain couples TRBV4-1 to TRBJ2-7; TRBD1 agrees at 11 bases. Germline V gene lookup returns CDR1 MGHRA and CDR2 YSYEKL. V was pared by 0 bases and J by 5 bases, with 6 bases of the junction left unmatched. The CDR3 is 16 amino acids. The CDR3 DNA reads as TGCGCCAGCAGCCAAGAATCGGGACAGGGGGAGGACGAGCAGTACTTC. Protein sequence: CASSQESGQGEDEQYF.

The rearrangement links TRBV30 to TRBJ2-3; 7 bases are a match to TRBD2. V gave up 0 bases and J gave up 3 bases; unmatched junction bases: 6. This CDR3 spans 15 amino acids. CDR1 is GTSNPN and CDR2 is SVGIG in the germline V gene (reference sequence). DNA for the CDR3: TGTGCCTGGAGTGTACTCAGCGGGGTTACAGATACGCAGTATTTT. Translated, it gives CAWSVLSGVTDTQYF.

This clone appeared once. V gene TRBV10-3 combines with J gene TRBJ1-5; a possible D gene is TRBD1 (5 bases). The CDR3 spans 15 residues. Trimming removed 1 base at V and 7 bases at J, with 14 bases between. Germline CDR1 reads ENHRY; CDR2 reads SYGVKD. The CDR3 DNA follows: TGTGCCATCAGTGAGTGGGCCCTGAAGGGGCAGCCCCAGCATTTT. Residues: CAISEWALKGQPQHF.

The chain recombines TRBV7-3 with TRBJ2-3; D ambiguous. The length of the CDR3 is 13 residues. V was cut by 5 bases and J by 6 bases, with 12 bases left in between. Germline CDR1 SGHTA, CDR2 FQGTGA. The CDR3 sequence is CASSPAVPDTQYF. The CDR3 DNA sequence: TGTGCCAGCAGCCCCGCGGTCCCGGATACGCAGTATTTT.

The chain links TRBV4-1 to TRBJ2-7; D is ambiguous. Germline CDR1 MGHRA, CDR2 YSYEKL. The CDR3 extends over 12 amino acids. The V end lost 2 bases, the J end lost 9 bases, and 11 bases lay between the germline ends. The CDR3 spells CASSQSPGPQYF. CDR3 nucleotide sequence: TGCGCCAGCAGCCAAAGCCCAGGCCCGCAGTACTTC.

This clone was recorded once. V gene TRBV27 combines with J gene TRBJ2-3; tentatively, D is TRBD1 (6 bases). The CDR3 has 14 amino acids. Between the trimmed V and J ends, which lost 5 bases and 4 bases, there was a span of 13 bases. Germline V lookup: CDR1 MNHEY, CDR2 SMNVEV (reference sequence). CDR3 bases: TGTGCCAGCAGTCTTGCGACAGGAGCAGATACGCAGTATTTT. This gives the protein CASSLATGADTQYF.

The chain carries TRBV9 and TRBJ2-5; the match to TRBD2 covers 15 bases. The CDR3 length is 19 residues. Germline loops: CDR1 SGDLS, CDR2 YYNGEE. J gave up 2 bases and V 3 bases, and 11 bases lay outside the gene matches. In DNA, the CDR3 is TGTGCCAGCAGCGCCGCAGGACTAGCGGGAGGGCCTGGTCAAGAGACCCAGTACTTC. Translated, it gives CASSAAGLAGGPGQETQYF.

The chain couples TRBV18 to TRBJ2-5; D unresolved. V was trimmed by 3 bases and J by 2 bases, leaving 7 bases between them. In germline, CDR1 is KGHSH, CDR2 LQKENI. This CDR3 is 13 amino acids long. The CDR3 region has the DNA TGTGCCAGCTCACCTGGGCAGCAAGAGACCCAGTACTTC. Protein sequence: CASSPGQQETQYF.

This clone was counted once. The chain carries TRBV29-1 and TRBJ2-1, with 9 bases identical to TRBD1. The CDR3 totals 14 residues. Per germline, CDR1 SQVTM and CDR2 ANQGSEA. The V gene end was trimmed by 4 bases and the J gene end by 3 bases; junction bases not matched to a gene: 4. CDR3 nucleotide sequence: TGCAGCGTTGCAGTGGGACAGGGCTACAATGAGCAGTTCTTC. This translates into CSVAVGQGYNEQFF.

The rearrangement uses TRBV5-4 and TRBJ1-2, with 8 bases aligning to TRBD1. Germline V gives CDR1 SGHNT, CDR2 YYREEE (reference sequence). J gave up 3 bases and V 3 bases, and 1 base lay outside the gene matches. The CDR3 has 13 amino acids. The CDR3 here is CASSSTGDYGYTF. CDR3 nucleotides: TGTGCCAGCAGCTCGACAGGGGACTATGGCTACACCTTC.

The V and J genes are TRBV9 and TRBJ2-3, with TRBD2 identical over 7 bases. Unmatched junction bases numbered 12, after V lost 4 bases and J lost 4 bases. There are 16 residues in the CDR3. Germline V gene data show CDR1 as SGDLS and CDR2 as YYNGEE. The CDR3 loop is CASSLGPSGFSDTQYF. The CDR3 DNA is TGTGCCAGCAGCTTAGGGCCTAGCGGATTCTCAGATACGCAGTATTTT.

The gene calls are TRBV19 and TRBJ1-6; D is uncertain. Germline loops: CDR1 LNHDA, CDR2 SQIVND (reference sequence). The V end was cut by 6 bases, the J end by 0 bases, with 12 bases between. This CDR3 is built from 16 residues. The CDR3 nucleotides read TGTGCCAGTAGCGTGTTCGGGAGCTCCTATAATTCACCCCTCCACTTT. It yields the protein CASSVFGSSYNSPLHF.

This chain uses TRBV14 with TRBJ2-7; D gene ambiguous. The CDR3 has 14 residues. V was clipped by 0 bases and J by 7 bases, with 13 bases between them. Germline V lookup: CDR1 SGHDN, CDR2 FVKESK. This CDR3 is CASSQELPPVEQYF. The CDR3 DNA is TGTGCCAGCAGCCAAGAGCTCCCCCCGGTGGAGCAGTACTTC.

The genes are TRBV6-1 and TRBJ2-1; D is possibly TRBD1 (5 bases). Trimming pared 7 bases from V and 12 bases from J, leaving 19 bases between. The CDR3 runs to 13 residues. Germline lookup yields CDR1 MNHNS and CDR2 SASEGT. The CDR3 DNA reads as TGTGCCAGCACCGAACACACCAGTCAGGGGCAGTTCTTC. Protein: CASTEHTSQGQFF.

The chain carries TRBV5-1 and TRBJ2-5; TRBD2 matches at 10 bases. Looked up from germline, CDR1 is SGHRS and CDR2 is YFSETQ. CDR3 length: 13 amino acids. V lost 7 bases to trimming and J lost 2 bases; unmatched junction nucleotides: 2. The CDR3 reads CASRTSGQETQYF. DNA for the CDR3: TGCGCCAGCCGGACTAGCGGACAAGAGACCCAGTACTTC.

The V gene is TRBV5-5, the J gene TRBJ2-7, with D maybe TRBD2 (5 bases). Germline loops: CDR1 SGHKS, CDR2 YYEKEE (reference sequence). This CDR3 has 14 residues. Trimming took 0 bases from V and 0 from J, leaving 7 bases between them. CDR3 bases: TGTGCCAGCAGCTTGGGGACTGCCTCCTACGAGCAGTACTTC. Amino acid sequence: CASSLGTASYEQYF.

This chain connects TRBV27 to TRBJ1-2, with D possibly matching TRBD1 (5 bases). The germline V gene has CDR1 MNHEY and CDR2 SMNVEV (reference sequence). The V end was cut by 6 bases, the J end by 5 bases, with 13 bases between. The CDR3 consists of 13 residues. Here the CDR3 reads CASRPGPGYGYTF. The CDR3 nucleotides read TGTGCCAGCAGACCAGGGCCCGGGTATGGCTACACCTTC.

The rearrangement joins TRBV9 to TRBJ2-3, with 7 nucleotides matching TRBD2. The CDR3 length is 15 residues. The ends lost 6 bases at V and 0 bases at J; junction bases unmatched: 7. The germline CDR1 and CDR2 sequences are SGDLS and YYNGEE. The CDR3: CASTPSGHSTDTQYF. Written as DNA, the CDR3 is TGTGCCAGCACCCCTAGCGGACACAGCACAGATACGCAGTATTTT.